A selection of T cell receptor beta chains follows, all from one sample in a study of OX40 agonist ivuxolimab in advanced cancers. The table came from immunoSEQ multiplex PCR; TCRdb's copy has only in-frame clones and leaves some out. The table has more than 45,000 clones, around 90% seen once. This specimen consisted of CD4+ or CD8+ T cells sorted from blood, obtained in a trial of the OX40 agonist ivuxolimab. These receptors originate from an adult with an advanced solid tumor such as melanoma, head and neck, liver or kidney cancer. Both conserved end residues are part of each CDR3. Fields, in order: clone size, V gene, J gene, D gene, CDR3 DNA, CDR3 protein. A D gene is named only where the DNA matches it firmly. Size tells how often a clone was seen (once, few, many) or the class of an expanded clone, and some rows leave it out.

clone size: NA; V gene: TRBV19; J gene: TRBJ1-6; D gene: NA; CDR3 DNA: TGTGCCAGTAGTATAGGGGACGGCCGGAGCTCCTATAATTCACCCCTCCACTTT; CDR3 protein: CASSIGDGRSSYNSPLHF
clone size: NA; V gene: TRBV19; J gene: TRBJ2-1; D gene: NA; CDR3 DNA: TGTGCCAGTACAGGCTACAATGAGCAGTTCTTC; CDR3 protein: CASTGYNEQFF
clone size: once; V gene: TRBV4-1; J gene: TRBJ2-1; D gene: TRBD2; CDR3 DNA: TGCGCCAGCAGCCAAACTAGCGGGGGGGGCAATGAGCAGTTCTTC; CDR3 protein: CASSQTSGGGNEQFF
clone size: NA; V gene: TRBV6-5; J gene: TRBJ2-4; D gene: TRBD1; CDR3 DNA: TGTGCCAGCAGTTGGGACAGCAAAAACATTCAGTACTTC; CDR3 protein: CASSWDSKNIQYF
clone size: NA; V gene: TRBV11-2; J gene: TRBJ1-5; D gene: NA; CDR3 DNA: TGTGCCAGCAGCTTGTTCGCGGATCAGCCCCAGCATTTT; CDR3 protein: CASSLFADQPQHF
clone size: NA; V gene: TRBV28; J gene: TRBJ2-2; D gene: NA; CDR3 DNA: TGTGCCAGCAGTTTCGGTCCCGGAGTTACCGGGGAGCTGTTTTTT; CDR3 protein: CASSFGPGVTGELFF
clone size: NA; V gene: TRBV15; J gene: TRBJ2-5; D gene: TRBD1; CDR3 DNA: TGTGCCACCCAGGACAGGGGCGATCAAGAGACCCAGTACTTC; CDR3 protein: CATQDRGDQETQYF
clone size: once; V gene: TRBV9; J gene: TRBJ2-1; D gene: NA; CDR3 DNA: TGTGCCAGCAGCGAGGGAGTTTACAATGAGCAGTTCTTC; CDR3 protein: CASSEGVYNEQFF
clone size: NA; V gene: TRBV30; J gene: TRBJ1-2; D gene: TRBD1; CDR3 DNA: TGTGCCTGCGGGGACAGCGCTTATGGCTACACCTTC; CDR3 protein: CACGDSAYGYTF
clone size: NA; V gene: TRBV5-1; J gene: TRBJ1-1; D gene: TRBD1; CDR3 DNA: TGCGCCAGCAGCTCCAGACAGGGCTTGAACACTGAAGCTTTCTTT; CDR3 protein: CASSSRQGLNTEAFF
clone size: NA; V gene: TRBV21-1; J gene: TRBJ1-5; D gene: NA; CDR3 DNA: TGTGCCAGCAGACACCGGGACAGGGGGGACGGGAGCAATCAGCCCCAGCATTTT; CDR3 protein: CASRHRDRGDGSNQPQHF
clone size: NA; V gene: TRBV6-1; J gene: TRBJ1-6; D gene: NA; CDR3 DNA: TGTGCCAGCAGTCCAGGGAGACCCCTCCACTTT; CDR3 protein: CASSPGRPLHF
clone size: NA; V gene: TRBV11-2; J gene: TRBJ2-2; D gene: NA; CDR3 DNA: TGTGCCAGCAGCTTAGCAGGGGTGGTCACCGGGGAGCTGTTTTTT; CDR3 protein: CASSLAGVVTGELFF
clone size: once; V gene: TRBV30; J gene: TRBJ2-5; D gene: TRBD2; CDR3 DNA: TGTGCCTGGAGTGTATTGCTAGCGGGGGCCGAGACCCAGTACTTC; CDR3 protein: CAWSVLLAGAETQYF
clone size: NA; V gene: TRBV4-1; J gene: TRBJ1-5; D gene: NA; CDR3 DNA: TGCGCCAGCAGCCAAGAACGAGGAAGCAATCAGCCCCAGCATTTT; CDR3 protein: CASSQERGSNQPQHF
clone size: NA; V gene: TRBV5-1; J gene: TRBJ1-1; D gene: TRBD1; CDR3 DNA: TGCGCCAGCAGCTTGTCCTGGTGGGACAGGGATAACACTGAAGCTTTCTTT; CDR3 protein: CASSLSWWDRDNTEAFF
clone size: NA; V gene: TRBV27; J gene: TRBJ2-3; D gene: NA; CDR3 DNA: TGTGCCAGCAGTTTATCGGCGGGTGCAAGCACAGATACGCAGTATTTT; CDR3 protein: CASSLSAGASTDTQYF
clone size: NA; V gene: TRBV4-1; J gene: TRBJ2-3; D gene: NA; CDR3 DNA: TGCGCCAGCAGCCAAGTCGAAGGTTTTGGCAGGGGAGCCTCTAGCACAGATACGCAGTATTTT; CDR3 protein: CASSQVEGFGRGASSTDTQYF
clone size: NA; V gene: TRBV28; J gene: TRBJ1-2; D gene: NA; CDR3 DNA: TGTGCCAGCAGTCCCGTGGGGGCGGATAACTATGGCTACACCTTC; CDR3 protein: CASSPVGADNYGYTF
clone size: NA; V gene: TRBV5-6; J gene: TRBJ1-2; D gene: NA; CDR3 DNA: TGTGCCAGCAGCCTGGGGGGAGGCTATGGCTACACCTTC; CDR3 protein: CASSLGGGYGYTF
clone size: once; V gene: TRBV11-2; J gene: TRBJ1-2; D gene: NA; CDR3 DNA: TGTGCCAGCAGCTTAGCGGGGCCCTATGGCTACACCTTC; CDR3 protein: CASSLAGPYGYTF
clone size: NA; V gene: TRBV4-1; J gene: TRBJ2-3; D gene: NA; CDR3 DNA: TGCGCCAGCAGCCAAGATCTCGCCAGCTCTAGCACAGATACGCAGTATTTT; CDR3 protein: CASSQDLASSSTDTQYF
clone size: NA; V gene: TRBV11-2; J gene: TRBJ2-3; D gene: NA; CDR3 DNA: TGTGCCAGCGAGGGGGGGCCCTTAGGCACAGATACGCAGTATTTT; CDR3 protein: CASEGGPLGTDTQYF
clone size: NA; V gene: TRBV27; J gene: TRBJ1-2; D gene: NA; CDR3 DNA: TGTGCCAGAGAGCGGGGATTGGACTATGGCTACACCTTC; CDR3 protein: CARERGLDYGYTF
clone size: NA; V gene: TRBV11-2; J gene: TRBJ2-2; D gene: NA; CDR3 DNA: TGTGCCAGCAGCTTATTGGCCGGGGAGCTGTTTTTT; CDR3 protein: CASSLLAGELFF
clone size: NA; V gene: TRBV11-2; J gene: TRBJ1-1; D gene: NA; CDR3 DNA: TGTGCCAGCAGCTTAGCAGGGGAAGCTTTCTTT; CDR3 protein: CASSLAGEAFF
clone size: NA; V gene: TRBV7-6; J gene: TRBJ2-2; D gene: NA; CDR3 DNA: TGTGCCAGCAGCCGGACAGTTACCGGGGAGCTGTTTTTT; CDR3 protein: CASSRTVTGELFF
clone size: NA; V gene: TRBV7-9; J gene: TRBJ2-5; D gene: NA; CDR3 DNA: TGTGCCAGCAGCTTAAGGCGTTGGGATTCGGCAGAGACCCAGTACTTC; CDR3 protein: CASSLRRWDSAETQYF
clone size: NA; V gene: TRBV10-3; J gene: TRBJ2-5; D gene: TRBD1; CDR3 DNA: TGTGCCATCAGTGAGTCGGGACAGTCAATCGTGAAGACCCAGTACTTC; CDR3 protein: CAISESGQSIVKTQYF
clone size: NA; V gene: TRBV19; J gene: TRBJ1-2; D gene: NA; CDR3 DNA: TGTGCCAGTAGTATAGAATCCAGAAACTATGGCTACACCTTC; CDR3 protein: CASSIESRNYGYTF
clone size: NA; V gene: TRBV4-1; J gene: TRBJ1-6; D gene: NA; CDR3 DNA: TGCGCCAGCAGCCAAGATGCCGGGACTGGTTCACCCCTCCACTTT; CDR3 protein: CASSQDAGTGSPLHF
clone size: NA; V gene: TRBV6-1; J gene: TRBJ2-1; D gene: NA; CDR3 DNA: TGTGCCAGCAGTGGGGATCGGGGCAATGAGCAGTTCTTC; CDR3 protein: CASSGDRGNEQFF
clone size: NA; V gene: TRBV27; J gene: TRBJ1-6; D gene: NA; CDR3 DNA: TGTGCCAGCAGTTTATCAGGCCGTATTGGACAGTTTTCACCCCTCCACTTT; CDR3 protein: CASSLSGRIGQFSPLHF
clone size: NA; V gene: TRBV6-5; J gene: TRBJ2-1; D gene: TRBD1; CDR3 DNA: TGTGCCAGCAGTTATTCCCAGGGGGCCAACAATGAGCAGTTCTTC; CDR3 protein: CASSYSQGANNEQFF
clone size: NA; V gene: TRBV18; J gene: TRBJ2-5; D gene: TRBD2; CDR3 DNA: TGTGCCAGCTCACCCGGACTAGCGGGGGCCCGGCCAGATGAGACCCAGTACTTC; CDR3 protein: CASSPGLAGARPDETQYF
clone size: NA; V gene: TRBV27; J gene: TRBJ1-6; D gene: TRBD1; CDR3 DNA: TGTGCCAGCAGTTCCGGACAGGGAACCTATAATTCACCCCTCCACTTT; CDR3 protein: CASSSGQGTYNSPLHF